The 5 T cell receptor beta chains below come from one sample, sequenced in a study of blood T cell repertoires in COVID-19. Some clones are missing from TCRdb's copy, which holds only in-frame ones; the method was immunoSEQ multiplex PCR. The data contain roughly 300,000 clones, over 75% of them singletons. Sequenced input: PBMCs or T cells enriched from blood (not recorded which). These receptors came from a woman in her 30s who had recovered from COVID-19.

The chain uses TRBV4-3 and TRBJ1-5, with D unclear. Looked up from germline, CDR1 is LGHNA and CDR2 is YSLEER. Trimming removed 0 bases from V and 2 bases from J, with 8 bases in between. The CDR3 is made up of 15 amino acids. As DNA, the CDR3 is TGCGCCAGCAGCCAAGAAACAGCCGGCAATCAGCCCCAGCATTTT. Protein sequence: CASSQETAGNQPQHF.

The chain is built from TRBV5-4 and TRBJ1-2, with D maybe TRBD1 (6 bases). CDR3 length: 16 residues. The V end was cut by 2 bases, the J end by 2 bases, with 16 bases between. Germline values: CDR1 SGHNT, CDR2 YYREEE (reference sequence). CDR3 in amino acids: CASSFPRGRENYGYTF. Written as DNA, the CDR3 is TGTGCCAGCAGCTTTCCCAGGGGCAGGGAGAACTATGGCTACACCTTC.

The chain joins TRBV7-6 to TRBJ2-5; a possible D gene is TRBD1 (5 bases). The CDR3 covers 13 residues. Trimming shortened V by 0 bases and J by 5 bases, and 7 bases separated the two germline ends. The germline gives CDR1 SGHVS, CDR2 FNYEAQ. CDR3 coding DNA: TGTGCCAGCAGCTTAGCGGGGCGGGAGACCCAGTACTTC. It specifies CASSLAGRETQYF. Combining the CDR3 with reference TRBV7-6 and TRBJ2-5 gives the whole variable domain GAGVSQSPRYKVTKRGQDVALRCDPISGHVSLYWYRQALGQGPEFLTYFNYEAQQDKSGLPNDRFSAERPEGSISTLTIQRTEQRDSAMYRCASSLAGRETQYFGPGTRLLVL.

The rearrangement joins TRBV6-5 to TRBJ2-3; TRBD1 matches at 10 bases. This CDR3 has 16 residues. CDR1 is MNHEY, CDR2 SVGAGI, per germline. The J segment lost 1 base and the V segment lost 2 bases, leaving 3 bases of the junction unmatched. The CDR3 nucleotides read TGTGCCAGCAGTTACGGGACAGGGGATGGCACAGATACGCAGTATTTT. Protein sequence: CASSYGTGDGTDTQYF.

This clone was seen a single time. The CDR3 sequence: CASRQVPGNEQFF. In DNA form, the CDR3 reads TGTGCCAGCAGACAGGTCCCGGGCAATGAGCAGTTCTTC. V is TRBV27 and J is TRBJ2-1, with TRBD1 as a possible D gene (5 bases). CDR1 and CDR2 from the germline V gene are MNHEY and SMNVEV (reference sequence). The length of the CDR3 is 13 residues. V was trimmed by 6 bases and J by 6 bases, leaving 12 bases between them.